What follows describes a single T cell receptor (beta chain). This specimen comes from a study of T-cell memory formation after mild COVID-19. MiXCR was run by TCRdb on the 5' RACE reads, yielding one entry per CDR3 protein. The repertoire holds about 250,000 distinct CDR3 sequences, 15% seen once, with 2.1% in the top ten. V shed 3 bases and J shed 4 bases, with 10 bases lying between them. The CDR3 runs to 14 residues. V usage is TRBV12-3 or TRBV12-4 and J usage is TRBJ2-1; D possibly corresponds to TRBD2 (5 bases). The sequence came from an adult woman who had mild COVID-19 (a few samples of this study predate the infection). Cell type and time point are not known. Sequenced material: PBMCs or a T cell subset sorted from them (not recorded which). The CDR3 loop reads CASSFSGRYNEQFF. The CDR3 DNA sequence: TGTGCCAGCAGTTTCTCGGGAAGGTACAATGAGCAGTTCTTC.